Listed below are T cell receptor beta chains from one sample, sequenced in a study of T cells in Graves' hyperthyroidism and ophthalmopathy. MiXCR, run by TCRdb on the multiplex PCR reads, gives a single entry per CDR3 protein. The data contain some 570,000 distinct CDR3 sequences, roughly 15% of them singletons. Sequencing input: blood. The receptors were sampled from a woman aged 18 to 35 with Graves' ophthalmopathy. Each CDR3 is given with its conserved first and last residue. Fields, in order: V gene, CDR3 protein.

V: TRBV29-1
CDR3: CSVAHRLANYGYTF

V: TRBV28
CDR3: CASSLSPGVNTIYF

V: TRBV5-1
CDR3: CASSLMAGGVIVAGELFF

V: TRBV29-1
CDR3: CSVVGHPGSGNTIYF

V: TRBV4-3
CDR3: CASSQDRWGRSTEAFF

V: TRBV28
CDR3: CASSYSTDNYGYTF

V: TRBV2
CDR3: CASSLGGLGLYNEQFF

V: TRBV6-4
CDR3: CASSDSLAGYNEQFF

V: TRBV7-9
CDR3: CASSFPPAGVLYEQYF

V: TRBV28
CDR3: CASSDSHDGYTF

V: TRBV7-9
CDR3: CASSLTYYEQYF

V: TRBV11-3
CDR3: CASSSRTGGPYEQYF

V: TRBV2
CDR3: CASSEAYETTGTDTQYF

V: TRBV12-3/TRBV12-4
CDR3: CASSFQGAGVKGDTQYF

V: TRBV11-3
CDR3: CASHPGTYTEAFF

V: TRBV2
CDR3: CASSGGLAELTDEQFF

V: TRBV20-1
CDR3: CSARVGPASYEQYF

V: TRBV6-1
CDR3: CASSWVSGGAQNIQYF

V: TRBV5-1
CDR3: CASSKIFPFTNTEAFF

V: TRBV30
CDR3: CAWSVQGGAGYEQYF

V: TRBV27
CDR3: CASSPKSGTGDNYNEQFF

V: TRBV6-2/TRBV6-3
CDR3: CASSGLAKNIQYF

V: TRBV6-1
CDR3: CASSGHRAGGEKLFF

V: TRBV29-1
CDR3: CSVERHTEAFF

V: TRBV6-1
CDR3: CASRRQVMNTEAFF

V: TRBV20-1
CDR3: CSARGTARSGANVLTF

V: TRBV3-1
CDR3: CASSQARSSYEQYF

V: TRBV27
CDR3: CASSLGAGGGTGELFF

V: TRBV20-1
CDR3: CSARRTAPNYGYTF

V: TRBV6-1
CDR3: CASSQVEAYYGYTF

V: TRBV14
CDR3: CASSHQGTGNTEAFF

V: TRBV11-2
CDR3: CASSLVPLVGNANEKLFF

V: TRBV5-5
CDR3: CASSLGNRDRIYGYTF

V: TRBV5-1
CDR3: CASSLGTGLDEQYF

V: TRBV30
CDR3: CAWSGAWGTYYGYTF

V: TRBV2
CDR3: CASSERRTQHF

V: TRBV20-1
CDR3: CSASRQLPYEQYF

V: TRBV5-1
CDR3: CASRTGGGTGNTIYF

V: TRBV12-3/TRBV12-4
CDR3: CASSQQHQETQYF

V: TRBV7-2
CDR3: CASSQTLAGGPTNEQFF

V: TRBV10-2
CDR3: CASSDDRVSHEQYF

V: TRBV28
CDR3: CASSVRERTYEQYF

V: TRBV2
CDR3: CASSHRGSSYNEQFF

V: TRBV7-9
CDR3: CASSLVGLRDEQFF

V: TRBV5-6
CDR3: CASSAGLGTETQYF

V: TRBV7-2
CDR3: CASSTGQDYNEQFF

V: TRBV27
CDR3: CASSSLQGLSNEKLFF

V: TRBV13
CDR3: CASSFGRTGSNEQFF

V: TRBV11-2
CDR3: CASSFSSNPEQFF

V: TRBV19
CDR3: CASSDRFYEQYF

V: TRBV27
CDR3: CASSLQLSMGYEQYF

V: TRBV6-1
CDR3: CASSENPAGGEQYF